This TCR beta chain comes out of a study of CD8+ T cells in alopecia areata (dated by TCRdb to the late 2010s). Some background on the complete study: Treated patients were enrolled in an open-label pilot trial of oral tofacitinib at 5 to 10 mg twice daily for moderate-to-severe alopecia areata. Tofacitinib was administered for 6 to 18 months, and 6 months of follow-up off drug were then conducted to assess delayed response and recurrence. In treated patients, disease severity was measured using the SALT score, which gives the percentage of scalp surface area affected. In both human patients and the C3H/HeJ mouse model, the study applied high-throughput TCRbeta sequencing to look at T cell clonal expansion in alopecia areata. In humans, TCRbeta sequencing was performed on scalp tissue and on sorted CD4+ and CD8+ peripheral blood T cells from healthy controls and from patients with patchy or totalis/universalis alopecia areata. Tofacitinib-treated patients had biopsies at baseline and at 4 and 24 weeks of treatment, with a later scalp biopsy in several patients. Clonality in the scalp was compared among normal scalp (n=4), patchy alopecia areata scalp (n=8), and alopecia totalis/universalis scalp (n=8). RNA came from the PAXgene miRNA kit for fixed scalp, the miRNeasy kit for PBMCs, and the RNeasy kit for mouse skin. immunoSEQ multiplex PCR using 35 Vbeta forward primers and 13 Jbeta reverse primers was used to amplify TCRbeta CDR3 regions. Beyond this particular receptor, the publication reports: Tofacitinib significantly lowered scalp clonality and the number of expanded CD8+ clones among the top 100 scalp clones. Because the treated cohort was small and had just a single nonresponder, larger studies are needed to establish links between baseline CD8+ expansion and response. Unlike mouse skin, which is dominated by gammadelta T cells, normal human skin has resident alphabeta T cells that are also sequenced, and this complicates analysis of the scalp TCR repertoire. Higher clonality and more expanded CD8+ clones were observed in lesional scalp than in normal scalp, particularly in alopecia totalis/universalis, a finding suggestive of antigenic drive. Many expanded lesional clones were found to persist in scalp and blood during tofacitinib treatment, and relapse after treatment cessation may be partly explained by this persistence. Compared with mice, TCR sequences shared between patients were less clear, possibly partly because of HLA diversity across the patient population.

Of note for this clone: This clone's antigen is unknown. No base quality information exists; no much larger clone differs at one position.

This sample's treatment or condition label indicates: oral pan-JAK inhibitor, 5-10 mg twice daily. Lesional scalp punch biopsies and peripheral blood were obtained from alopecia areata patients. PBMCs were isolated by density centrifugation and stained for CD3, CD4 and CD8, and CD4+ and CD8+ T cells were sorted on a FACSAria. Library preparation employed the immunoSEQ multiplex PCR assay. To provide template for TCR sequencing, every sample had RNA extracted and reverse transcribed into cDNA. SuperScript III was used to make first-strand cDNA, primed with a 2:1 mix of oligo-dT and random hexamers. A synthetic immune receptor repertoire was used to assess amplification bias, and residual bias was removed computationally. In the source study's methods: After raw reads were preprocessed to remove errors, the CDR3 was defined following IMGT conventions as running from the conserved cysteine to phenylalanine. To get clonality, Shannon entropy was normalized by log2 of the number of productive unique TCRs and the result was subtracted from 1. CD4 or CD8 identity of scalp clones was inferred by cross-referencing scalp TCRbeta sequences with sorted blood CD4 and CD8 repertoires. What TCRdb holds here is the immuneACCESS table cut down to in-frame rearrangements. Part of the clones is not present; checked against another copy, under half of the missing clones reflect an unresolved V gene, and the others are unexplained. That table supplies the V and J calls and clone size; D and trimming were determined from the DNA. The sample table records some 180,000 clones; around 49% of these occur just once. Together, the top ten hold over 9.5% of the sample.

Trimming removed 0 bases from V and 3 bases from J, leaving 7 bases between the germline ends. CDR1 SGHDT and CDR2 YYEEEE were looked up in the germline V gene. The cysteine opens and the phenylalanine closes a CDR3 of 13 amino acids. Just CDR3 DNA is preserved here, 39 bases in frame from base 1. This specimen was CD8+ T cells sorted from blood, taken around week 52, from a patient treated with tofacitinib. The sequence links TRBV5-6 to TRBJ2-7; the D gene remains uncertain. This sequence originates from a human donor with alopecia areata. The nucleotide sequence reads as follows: TGTGCCAGCAGCTTGGGCCAGCTCTACGAGCAGTACTTC. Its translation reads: CASSLGQLYEQYF.